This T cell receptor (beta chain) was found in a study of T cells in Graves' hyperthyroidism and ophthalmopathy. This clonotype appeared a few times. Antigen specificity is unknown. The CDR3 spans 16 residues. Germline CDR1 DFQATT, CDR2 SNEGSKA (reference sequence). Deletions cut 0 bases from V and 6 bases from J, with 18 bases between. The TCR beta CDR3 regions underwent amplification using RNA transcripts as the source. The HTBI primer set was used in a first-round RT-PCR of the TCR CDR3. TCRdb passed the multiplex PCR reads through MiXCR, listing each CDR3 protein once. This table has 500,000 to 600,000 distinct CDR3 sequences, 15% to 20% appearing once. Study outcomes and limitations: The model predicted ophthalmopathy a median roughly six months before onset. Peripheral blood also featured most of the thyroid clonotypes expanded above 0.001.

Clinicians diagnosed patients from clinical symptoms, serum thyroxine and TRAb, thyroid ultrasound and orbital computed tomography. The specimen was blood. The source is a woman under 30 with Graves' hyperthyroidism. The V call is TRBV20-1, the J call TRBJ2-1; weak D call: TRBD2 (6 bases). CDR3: CSARDFLTGERNEQFF. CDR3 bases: TGCAGTGCTAGAGATTTCCTTACGGGGGAACGCAATGAGCAGTTCTTC.